This T cell receptor beta chain was identified in a study of cytomegalovirus exposure and HLA in healthy donors. Trimming pared 9 bases from V and 1 base from J, leaving 6 bases between. CDR1 and CDR2 (germline): SNHLY, FYNNEI. CDR3 length: 11 amino acids. In the PCR, 60 Vbeta and 13 Jbeta primers were used. Assay used: immunoSEQ multiplex PCR; TCRdb lists only in-frame clones, some missing. The sample records some 170,000 clones, around 81% being singletons. The source of this sequence is a woman in her twenties or thirties in good health and CMV-seronegative. The sequenced sample was PBMCs. The rearrangement joins TRBV2 to TRBJ1-1; D is unclear. The DNA of the CDR3 is TGTGCCAGTAACACGAACACTGAAGCTTTCTTT. Protein product: CASNTNTEAFF.